Shown below are 17 T cell receptor beta chains from a single sample sequenced in a study of cytomegalovirus exposure and HLA in healthy donors. With 60 Vbeta and 13 Jbeta primers, the PCR was carried out. Sequenced by immunoSEQ multiplex PCR; TCRdb stores in-frame clones only, minus some. The repertoire holds 100,000 to 120,000 clones, with about four fifths as singletons. Sequenced sample: PBMCs. The receptor set was obtained from a woman aged 55-70 years in good health and CMV-seropositive.

This clone has only a few counts. The chain links TRBV7-9 to TRBJ2-7; 8 positions agree with TRBD2. The CDR3 length is 15 residues. Per the germline V gene, CDR1 is SEHNR and CDR2 is FQNEAQ (reference sequence). After removal of 1 base from V and 3 bases from J, the junction contained 5 bases not matched to a gene. The CDR3 here is CASSLVASGLYEQYF. For the CDR3, the DNA is TGTGCCAGCAGCTTAGTAGCTAGCGGGCTCTACGAGCAGTACTTC.

This rearrangement joins TRBV11-3 to TRBJ2-2, with 8 bases that match TRBD1. V lost 0 bases, J lost 1 base, and 1 base stayed unmatched. The CDR3 sequence is 16 residues long. Germline lookup yields CDR1 SGHNT and CDR2 YENEEA. The CDR3: CASSLDGTGNTGELFF. CDR3 DNA sequence: TGTGCCAGCAGCTTAGATGGGACAGGGAACACCGGGGAGCTGTTTTTT. The whole variable domain, filled in from reference TRBV11-3 and TRBJ2-2, reads EAGVVQSPRYKIIEKKQPVAFWCNPISGHNTLYWYLQNLGQGPELLIRYENEEAVDDSQLPKDRFSAERLKGVDSTLKIQPAELGDSAVYLCASSLDGTGNTGELFFGEGSRLTVL.

V gene TRBV5-1 combines with J gene TRBJ2-1, with D uncertain. The ends were cut back, 0 bases at V and 0 bases at J, with 7 bases in the middle. The germline gives CDR1 SGHRS, CDR2 YFSETQ. There are 15 residues in the CDR3. CDR3 amino acids: CASSLDSTSYNEQFF. DNA of the CDR3: TGCGCCAGCAGCTTGGATAGTACCTCCTACAATGAGCAGTTCTTC.

The J gene is TRBJ2-7, the V gene TRBV10-3; D not resolved. Germline loops: CDR1 ENHRY, CDR2 SYGVKD. This CDR3 spans 12 amino acids. The germline V and J ends were trimmed by 7 bases and 5 bases, with 12 bases remaining between them. Here the CDR3 DNA reads TGTGCCATCACTACCGGCCGGGACGAGCAGTACTTC. Translating gives CAITTGRDEQYF.

This clone was seen just once. The chain uses TRBV9 and TRBJ2-3, with 8 positions matching TRBD2. The CDR3 runs 15 residues. Germline trimming cut 1 base from V and 1 base from J; bases unmatched to any gene: 2. CDR1 is SGDLS, CDR2 YYNGEE, per germline. CDR3 loop: CASSVRREGTDTQYF. CDR3 in DNA: TGTGCCAGCAGCGTACGGCGGGAGGGCACAGATACGCAGTATTTT.

This clone is a singleton in its sample. The chain combines TRBV10-1 with TRBJ2-1, with a possible D match to TRBD2 (5 bases). V gave up 5 bases and J gave up 6 bases, with 8 bases separating them. The CDR3 consists of 12 residues. The germline CDR1 and CDR2 sequences are WNHNN and SYGVQD (reference sequence). The CDR3 spells CASSTEGNEQFF. As DNA, the CDR3 is TGCGCCAGCAGTACCGAGGGCAATGAGCAGTTCTTC.

With respect to this clone: The same CDR3 arises from other DNA sequences in this sample as well. The chain employs TRBV5-1 and TRBJ2-7; a possible D gene is TRBD2 (5 bases). CDR1 and CDR2 (germline): SGHRS, YFSETQ. The V and J ends lost 3 bases and 5 bases respectively, with 9 bases between them. The CDR3 is made up of 12 amino acids. The CDR3 region is CASSSPGDEQYF. The CDR3 nucleotides read TGCGCCAGCAGCTCCCCCGGGGACGAGCAGTACTTC.

The chain employs TRBV7-9 and TRBJ2-5; D is ambiguous. The J call may be in error: the DNA end matches TRBJ2-7 better. From germline, CDR1 is SEHNR and CDR2 FQNEAQ (reference sequence). The CDR3 runs to 12 residues. CDR3 in DNA: TGTGCCAGCAGCTTCTATCCCTACGAGCAGTACTTC. This encodes CASSFYPYEQYF.

The chain uses TRBV11-3 and TRBJ2-1; 7 positions match TRBD2. Germline CDR1 and CDR2: SGHNT and YENEEA. Trimming at V came to 1 base and at J to 10 bases, leaving 10 bases not matched to a gene. This CDR3 contains 15 residues. The CDR3 DNA follows: TGTGCCAGCAGCTTAGTTGCGGGAGTACCCCAGGAGCAGTTCTTC. Translating it yields CASSLVAGVPQEQFF. The full variable domain, completed using reference TRBV11-3 and TRBJ2-1, is EAGVVQSPRYKIIEKKQPVAFWCNPISGHNTLYWYLQNLGQGPELLIRYENEEAVDDSQLPKDRFSAERLKGVDSTLKIQPAELGDSAVYLCASSLVAGVPQEQFFGPGTRLTVL.

This chain connects TRBV19 to TRBJ2-7; tentatively, D is TRBD1 (6 bases). CDR3 length: 13 amino acids. V lost 5 bases and J lost 3, with 11 bases in between. The germline V gene has CDR1 LNHDA and CDR2 SQIVND (reference sequence). CDR3 bases: TGTGCCAGTAGTGAACGGGACATCTACGAGCAGTACTTC. This gives the protein CASSERDIYEQYF.

V and J are TRBV5-6 and TRBJ2-4; D gene uncertain. The CDR3 has 14 amino acids. Trimming left V 0 bases short and J 8 bases short, with 12 bases between. In germline, CDR1 is SGHDT, CDR2 YYEEEE. CDR3 in amino acids: CASSLENFIDIQYF. CDR3 bases: TGTGCCAGCAGCTTGGAGAATTTTATAGACATTCAGTACTTC.

The chain joins TRBV7-9 to TRBJ1-4, with D uncertain. V was cut by 5 bases and J by 0 bases, with 10 bases left in between. CDR3 size: 15 residues. The germline V gene encodes CDR1 SEHNR and CDR2 FQNEAQ (reference sequence). CDR3 sequence (DNA): TGTGCCAGCAGCCGCTCGACATCAACTAATGAAAAACTGTTTTTT. Translation gives CASSRSTSTNEKLFF.

The V gene is TRBV7-2, the J gene TRBJ1-2, with 9 bases lining up with TRBD1. J lost 0 bases, V lost 9 bases, and 14 bases had no gene match. CDR1 and CDR2 from the germline V gene are SGHTA and FQGNSA. This CDR3 spans 17 amino acids. CDR3 in amino acids: CASPKASGQGPNYGYTF. The CDR3 coding sequence is TGTGCCAGTCCAAAAGCATCGGGACAGGGCCCTAACTATGGCTACACCTTC.

This clone was detected a few times. V and J are TRBV10-3 and TRBJ2-7; a weak D match, TRBD2 (6 bases). The V and J ends lost 4 bases and 6 bases respectively, with 19 bases between them. Looked up from germline, CDR1 is ENHRY and CDR2 is SYGVKD. CDR3 length equals 15 residues. The CDR3 here is CAISGGSGEPPEQYF. Written as DNA, the CDR3 is TGTGCCATCAGTGGGGGTAGCGGCGAACCCCCCGAGCAGTACTTC.

This CDR3 reads CASSIGERMDRGYNEQFF. The CDR3 DNA reads TGTGCCAGTAGTATAGGTGAGCGGATGGACAGGGGCTACAATGAGCAGTTCTTC. The V gene is TRBV19, the J gene TRBJ2-1; TRBD1 matches 9 bases. The length of the CDR3 is 18 residues. Germline assignment: CDR1 LNHDA and CDR2 SQIVND (reference sequence). The trim removed 1 base at V and 3 bases at J, leaving 10 bases unmatched.

The chain joins TRBV5-1 to TRBJ2-1; 9 nucleotides align to TRBD2. This CDR3 has 14 amino acids. Unmatched junction bases numbered 6, after V lost 2 bases and J lost 9 bases. From germline, CDR1 is SGHRS and CDR2 YFSETQ. CDR3: CASSFIAGVSEQFF. The CDR3, as DNA: TGCGCCAGCAGCTTCATAGCGGGAGTCTCTGAGCAGTTCTTC.

The chain uses TRBV13 and TRBJ2-7; unclear D gene. The germline V and J ends were trimmed by 5 bases and 4 bases, with 18 bases remaining between them. The CDR3 is made up of 15 amino acids. Germline V gene data show CDR1 as PRHDT and CDR2 as FYEKMQ (reference sequence). CDR3 bases: TGTGCCAGCAGCAAATACGGTACTGTAAATTACGAGCAGTACTTC. Its protein product is CASSKYGTVNYEQYF.